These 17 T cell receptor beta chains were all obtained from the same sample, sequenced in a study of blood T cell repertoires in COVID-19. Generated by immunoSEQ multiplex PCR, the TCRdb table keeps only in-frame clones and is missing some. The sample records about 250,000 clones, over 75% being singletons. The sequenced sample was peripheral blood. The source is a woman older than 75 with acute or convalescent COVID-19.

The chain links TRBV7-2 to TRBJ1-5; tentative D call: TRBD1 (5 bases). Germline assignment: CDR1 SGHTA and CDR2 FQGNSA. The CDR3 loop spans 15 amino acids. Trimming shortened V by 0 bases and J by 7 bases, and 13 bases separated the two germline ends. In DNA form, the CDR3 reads TGTGCCAGCAGCTTAGCCCAGGGAAGTGGGCAGCCCCAGCATTTT. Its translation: CASSLAQGSGQPQHF.

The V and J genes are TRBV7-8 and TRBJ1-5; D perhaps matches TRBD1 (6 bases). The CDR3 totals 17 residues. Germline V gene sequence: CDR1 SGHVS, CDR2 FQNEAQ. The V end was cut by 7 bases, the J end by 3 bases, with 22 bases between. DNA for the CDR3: TGTGCCAGCACCTCCCAAACGGGCAGGGGAGTCAATCAGCCCCAGCATTTT. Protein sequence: CASTSQTGRGVNQPQHF. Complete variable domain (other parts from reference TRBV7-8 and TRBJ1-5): GAGVSQSPRYKVAKRGQDVALRCDPISGHVSLFWYQQALGQGPEFLTYFQNEAQLDKSGLPSDRFFAERPEGSVSTLKIQRTQQEDSAVYLCASTSQTGRGVNQPQHFGDGTRLSIL.

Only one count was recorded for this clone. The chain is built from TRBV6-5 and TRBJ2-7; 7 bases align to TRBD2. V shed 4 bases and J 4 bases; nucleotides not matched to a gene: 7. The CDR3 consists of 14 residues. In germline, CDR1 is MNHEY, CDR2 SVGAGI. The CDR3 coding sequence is TGTGCCAGCAGTTTAACTAGCGCGGTTTACGAGCAGTACTTC. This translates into CASSLTSAVYEQYF.

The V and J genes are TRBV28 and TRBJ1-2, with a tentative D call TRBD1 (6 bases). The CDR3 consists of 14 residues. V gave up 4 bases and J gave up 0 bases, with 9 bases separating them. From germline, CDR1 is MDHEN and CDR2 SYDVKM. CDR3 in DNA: TGTGCCAGCAGTTCGGACAGTACTAACTATGGCTACACCTTC. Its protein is CASSSDSTNYGYTF.

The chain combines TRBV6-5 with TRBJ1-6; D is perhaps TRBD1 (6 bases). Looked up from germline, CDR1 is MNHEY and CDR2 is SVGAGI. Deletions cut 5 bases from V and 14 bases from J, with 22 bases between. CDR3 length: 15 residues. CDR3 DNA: TGTGCCAGCAGTCAACCGGGACGGGGACAATTCACCCTCCACTTT. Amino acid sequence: CASSQPGRGQFTLHF.

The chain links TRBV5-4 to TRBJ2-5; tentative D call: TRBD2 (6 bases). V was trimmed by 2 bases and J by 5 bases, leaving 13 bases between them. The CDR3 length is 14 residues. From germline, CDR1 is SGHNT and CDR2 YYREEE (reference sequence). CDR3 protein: CASSFGGRGETQYF. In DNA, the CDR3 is TGTGCCAGCAGCTTCGGGGGACGAGGGGAGACCCAGTACTTC.

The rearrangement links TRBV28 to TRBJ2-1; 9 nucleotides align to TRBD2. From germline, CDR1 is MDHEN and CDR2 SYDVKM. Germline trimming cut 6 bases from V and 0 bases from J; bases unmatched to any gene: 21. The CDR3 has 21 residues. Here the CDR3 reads CASRWTLGASGDTLSYNEQFF. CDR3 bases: TGTGCCAGCAGATGGACTTTGGGGGCTAGCGGGGACACCCTCTCCTACAATGAGCAGTTCTTC. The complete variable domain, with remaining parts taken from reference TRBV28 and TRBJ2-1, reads DVKVTQSSRYLVKRTGEKVFLECVQDMDHENMFWYRQDPGLGLRLIYFSYDVKMKEKGDIPEGYSVSREKKERFSLILESASTNQTSMYLCASRWTLGASGDTLSYNEQFFGPGTRLTVL.

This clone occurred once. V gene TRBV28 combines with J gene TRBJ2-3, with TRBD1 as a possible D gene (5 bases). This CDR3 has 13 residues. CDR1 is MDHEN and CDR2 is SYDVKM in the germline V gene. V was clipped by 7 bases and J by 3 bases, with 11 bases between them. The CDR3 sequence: CASIHRQTDTQYF. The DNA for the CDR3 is TGTGCCAGCATTCATCGACAGACAGATACGCAGTATTTT.

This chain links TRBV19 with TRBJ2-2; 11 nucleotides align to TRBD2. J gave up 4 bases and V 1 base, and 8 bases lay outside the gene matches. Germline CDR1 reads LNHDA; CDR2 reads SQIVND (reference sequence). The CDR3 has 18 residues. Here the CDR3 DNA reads TGTGCCAGTAGTATAGGGCTAGCGGGGGGATTAATCACCGGGGAGCTGTTTTTT. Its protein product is CASSIGLAGGLITGELFF. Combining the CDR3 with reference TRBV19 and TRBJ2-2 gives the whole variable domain DGGITQSPKYLFRKEGQNVTLSCEQNLNHDAMYWYRQDPGQGLRLIYYSQIVNDFQKGDIAEGYSVSREKKESFPLTVTSAQKNPTAFYLCASSIGLAGGLITGELFFGEGSRLTVL.

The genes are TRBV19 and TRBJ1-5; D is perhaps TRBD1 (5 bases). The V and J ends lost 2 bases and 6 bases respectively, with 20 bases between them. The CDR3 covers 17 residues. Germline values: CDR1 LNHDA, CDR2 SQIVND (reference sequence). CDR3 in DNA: TGTGCCAGTAGTATAAACCCGGGGGTGTTATACCGTCAGCCCCAGCATTTT. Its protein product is CASSINPGVLYRQPQHF.

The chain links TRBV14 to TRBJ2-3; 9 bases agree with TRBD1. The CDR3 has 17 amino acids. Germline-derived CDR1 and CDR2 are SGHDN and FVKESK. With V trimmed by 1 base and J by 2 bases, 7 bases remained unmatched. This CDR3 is CASSQVTGGSSTDTQYF. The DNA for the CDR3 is TGTGCCAGCAGCCAAGTGACAGGGGGATCTTCCACAGATACGCAGTATTTT. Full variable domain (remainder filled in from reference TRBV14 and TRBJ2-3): EAGVTQFPSHSVIEKGQTVTLRCDPISGHDNLYWYRRVMGKEIKFLLHFVKESKQDESGMPNNRFLAERTGGTYSTLKVQPAELEDSGVYFCASSQVTGGSSTDTQYFGPGTRLTVL.

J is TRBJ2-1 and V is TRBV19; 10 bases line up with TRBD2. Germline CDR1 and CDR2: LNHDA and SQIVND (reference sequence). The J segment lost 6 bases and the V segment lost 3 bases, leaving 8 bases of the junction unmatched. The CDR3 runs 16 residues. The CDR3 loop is CASSIFKRGGFNEQFF. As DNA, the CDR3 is TGTGCCAGTAGTATTTTCAAGCGGGGGGGGTTCAATGAGCAGTTCTTC.

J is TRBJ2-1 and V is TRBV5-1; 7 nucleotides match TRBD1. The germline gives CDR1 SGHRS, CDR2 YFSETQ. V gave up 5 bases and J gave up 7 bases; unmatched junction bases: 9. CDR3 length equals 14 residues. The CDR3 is CASSRSGGRNEQFF. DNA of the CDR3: TGCGCCAGCAGTCGATCAGGGGGTAGGAATGAGCAGTTCTTC.

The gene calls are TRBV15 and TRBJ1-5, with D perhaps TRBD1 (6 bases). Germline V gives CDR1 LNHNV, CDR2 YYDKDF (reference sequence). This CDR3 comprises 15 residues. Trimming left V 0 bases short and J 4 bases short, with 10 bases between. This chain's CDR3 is CATSRETGFNQPQHF. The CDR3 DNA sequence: TGTGCCACCAGCAGAGAGACAGGCTTTAATCAGCCCCAGCATTTT.

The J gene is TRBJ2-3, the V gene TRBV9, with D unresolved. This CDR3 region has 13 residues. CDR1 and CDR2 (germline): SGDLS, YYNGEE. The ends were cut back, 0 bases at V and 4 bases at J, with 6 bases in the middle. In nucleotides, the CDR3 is TGTGCCAGCAGCGTAGCTGTTGCAGATACGCAGTATTTT. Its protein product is CASSVAVADTQYF.

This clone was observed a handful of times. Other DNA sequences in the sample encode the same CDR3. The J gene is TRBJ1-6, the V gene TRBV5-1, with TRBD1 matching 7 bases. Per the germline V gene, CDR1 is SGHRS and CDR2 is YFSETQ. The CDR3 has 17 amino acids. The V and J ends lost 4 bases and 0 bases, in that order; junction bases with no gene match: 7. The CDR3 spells CASSLGQASSYNSPLHF. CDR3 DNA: TGCGCCAGCAGCCTAGGACAGGCGAGCTCCTATAATTCACCCCTCCACTTT.

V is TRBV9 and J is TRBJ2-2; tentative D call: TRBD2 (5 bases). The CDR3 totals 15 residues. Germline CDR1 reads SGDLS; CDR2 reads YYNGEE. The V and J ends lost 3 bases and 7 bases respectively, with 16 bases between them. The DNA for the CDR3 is TGTGCCAGCAGCGAGCGGACTCCTCAAGGCGGGGAGCTGTTTTTT. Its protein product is CASSERTPQGGELFF.